This T cell receptor (beta chain) was sequenced during a study of T cell repertoires in cytomegalovirus infection (dated by TCRdb to the late 2010s). Study-wide context: Because public TCR beta signatures pointed to carriage of CMV infection together with the matching HLA type, the HLA type of each donor mattered for the analysis. General findings and caveats noted by the study authors: Cumulative frequency of public TCR beta family members discriminated carriers of CMV infection plus the relevant HLA type in this cohort and an independent roughly 330-donor cohort. In the ex vivo response, HLA-C-restricted CMV-specific TCR beta clonotypes were dominant, and in two of eight donors the single most frequent clonotype came from this HLA-C-restricted group.

Taken from cysteine to phenylalanine, the CDR3 has 17 residues. The DNA shown is the 51-base CDR3, in frame from base 1. Trimming accounts for 4 bases at V and 0 bases at J, while the number of junction bases matched to no gene is 5. As encoded in the germline V gene, CDR1 is KGHDR while CDR2 is SFDVKD. TCRdb names Illumina HiSeq 1500 as the instrument used. TCRdb trimmed public reads at Q25 via fastp, called clones via MiXCR and kept in-frame beta chains. CDR3 protein duplicates are merged, each entry listing the most common genes and DNA. A total of 480,000 or so distinct CDR3 sequences appear in this sample, roughly 10% of them only once. The top ten constitute 10% of the sample. There are a few counts of this clonotype. What antigen it recognizes has not been identified. Qualities for individual bases were not recorded, and no much larger clone is one base off.

Material: PBMCs. This TCR was recovered from a human donor in good health (CMV status not recorded). Some clones in this sample may be carry-over from other donors' samples. The chain is encoded by TRBV24-1 joined to TRBJ2-2; 9 central nucleotides agree with TRBD1. The CDR3 region has the sequence CATSDHWTGANTGELFF. The nucleotide sequence reads as follows: TGTGCCACCAGTGACCACTGGACAGGGGCGAACACCGGGGAGCTGTTTTTT.